The next 26 T cell receptor beta chains were all read from a single sample in a study of T cells after yellow fever vaccination. TCRdb passed the 5' RACE reads through MiXCR, listing each CDR3 protein once. The sample carries about 94,000 distinct CDR3 sequences, 7.5% to 10% recorded once. Here the sequenced sample was CD8+ T cells not binding an NS4B(214-222) dextramer, sorted from PBMCs, taken roughly 15 days after the first yellow fever vaccination. Receptors were obtained from a man aged 18 to 30 who received the YFV17D yellow fever vaccine.

This chain links TRBV11-2 with TRBJ2-7; D gene unclear. The CDR3 is 11 amino acids. Per the germline V gene, CDR1 is SGHAT and CDR2 is FQNNGV. Trimming took off 4 bases at V and 4 bases at J, with 5 bases between the two ends. The CDR3 DNA reads TGTGCCAGCAGCTGGTTTTACGAGCAGTACTTC. Protein product: CASSWFYEQYF. Full variable domain (remainder filled in from reference TRBV11-2 and TRBJ2-7): EAGVAQSPRYKIIEKRQSVAFWCNPISGHATLYWYQQILGQGPKLLIQFQNNGVVDDSQLPKDRFSAERLKGVDSTLKIQPAKLEDSAVYLCASSWFYEQYFGPGTRLTVT.

The chain employs TRBV4-1 and TRBJ1-5; a weak D match, TRBD1 (5 bases). Germline assignment: CDR1 MGHRA and CDR2 YSYEKL. The CDR3 extends over 15 amino acids. V lost 2 bases, J lost 0 bases, and 8 bases lay in between. CDR3 protein: CASSQRQISNQPQHF. In DNA, the CDR3 is TGCGCCAGCAGCCAACGACAGATTAGCAATCAGCCCCAGCATTTT.

This clonotype has a handful of counts. This rearrangement joins TRBV4-1 to TRBJ1-1, with 9 nucleotides matching TRBD1. Germline V gives CDR1 MGHRA, CDR2 YSYEKL. The trim removed 5 bases at V and 5 bases at J, leaving 9 bases unmatched. The CDR3 is made up of 15 amino acids. The CDR3 protein is CASSAKGTGRTEAFF. For the CDR3, the DNA is TGCGCCAGCAGCGCGAAAGGGACAGGGAGGACTGAAGCTTTCTTT.

The chain recombines TRBV6-2 or TRBV6-3 with TRBJ2-7; 8 positions agree with TRBD2. V shed 6 bases and J 4 bases; nucleotides not matched to a gene: 11. This CDR3 is 15 amino acids long. Germline V gene sequence: CDR1 MNHEY, CDR2 SVGEGT. The CDR3 DNA sequence: TGTGCCAGCAGCCCCTCGGGGGGGAACTTTTACGAGCAGTACTTC. This gives the protein CASSPSGGNFYEQYF.

The sample holds a few counts of this clonotype. This rearrangement joins TRBV5-1 to TRBJ2-3; D is undetermined. The CDR3 totals 13 residues. The V gene's germline CDR1 is SGHRS and CDR2 YFSETQ. The V gene lost 0 bases and the J gene lost 3 bases, with 5 bases spanning the gap. The chain's CDR3 is CASSLGETDTQYF. The CDR3, as DNA: TGCGCCAGCAGCTTGGGGGAAACAGATACGCAGTATTTT.

This clonotype showed up just a few times. J is TRBJ2-5 and V is TRBV6-1; 8 bases line up with TRBD2. The CDR3 extends over 17 amino acids. From germline, CDR1 is MNHNS and CDR2 SASEGT. The V and J ends lost 5 bases and 0 bases, in that order; junction bases with no gene match: 11. This chain's CDR3 is CASSPGAGGGYQETQYF. The CDR3 DNA reads as TGTGCCAGCAGTCCCGGGGCGGGCGGGGGGTACCAAGAGACCCAGTACTTC.

On this clonotype: This may come from a read error, since a much larger clone is one base off. The chain carries TRBV4-1 and TRBJ2-1, with a possible D match to TRBD1 (5 bases). Trimming pared 0 bases from V and 6 bases from J, leaving 18 bases between. CDR1 and CDR2 (germline): MGHRA, YSYEKL. CDR3 size: 17 residues. The CDR3 region is CASSQDPRVLGVNEQFF. As DNA, the CDR3 is TGCGCCAGCAGCCAAGATCCTAGGGTCTTAGGGGTCAATGAGCAGTTCTTC.

This CDR3 reads CSGRDINLSYEQYF. In nucleotides, the CDR3 is TGCAGTGGAAGGGACATCAACCTTTCCTACGAGCAGTACTTC. The chain is built from TRBV20-1 and TRBJ2-7; possible D gene TRBD1, 6 bases. This CDR3 has 14 residues. Trimming left V 7 bases short and J 1 base short, with 17 bases between. The V gene's germline CDR1 is DFQATT and CDR2 SNEGSKA (reference sequence).

The gene calls are TRBV12-3 or TRBV12-4 and TRBJ2-5; D not resolved. The CDR3 consists of 12 residues. The V gene lost 5 bases and the J gene lost 2 bases, with 6 bases spanning the gap. This CDR3 reads CASSPTQETQYF. CDR3 DNA: TGTGCCAGCAGTCCTACTCAAGAGACCCAGTACTTC.

The V and J genes are TRBV5-1 and TRBJ1-3, with 8 positions matching TRBD1. Trimming cost V 2 bases and J 1 base; bases outside gene matches: 5. Germline V gene sequence: CDR1 SGHRS, CDR2 YFSETQ. This CDR3 is built from 16 residues. CDR3 loop: CASSFGTGLSGNTIYF. The CDR3, as DNA: TGCGCCAGCAGCTTCGGGACAGGACTTTCTGGAAACACCATATATTTT.

A few counts support this clonotype. This chain uses TRBV12-2 with TRBJ2-3; TRBD1 reflects the table's D call only, with no check against the DNA. TRBV12-2 is assigned pseudogene status. The CDR3 covers 14 residues. CDR3 coding DNA: TGTGCAAGTCGCCCCCCGAGGACGTTAGATACGCAGTATTTT. It translates to CASRPPRTLDTQYF.

The genes are TRBV4-3 and TRBJ1-1; D unclear. CDR1 LGHNA and CDR2 YSLEER come from the germline V gene. This CDR3 contains 15 residues. Trimming removed 0 bases at V and 4 bases at J, with 12 bases between. The CDR3 is CASSQDIRSGTEAFF. CDR3 nucleotides: TGCGCCAGCAGCCAAGATATCCGCTCGGGCACTGAAGCTTTCTTT.

V and J are TRBV19 and TRBJ2-7; D is uncertain. Trimming pared 4 bases from V and 6 bases from J, leaving 10 bases between. The CDR3 runs 12 residues. CDR1 is LNHDA, CDR2 SQIVND, per germline (reference sequence). The CDR3 DNA follows: TGTGCCAGTAGTAAAGGAGCGTCCGAGCAGTACTTC. Amino acids: CASSKGASEQYF.

This clonotype was observed many times. One junction end does not reproduce the germline sequence, and a read error may be involved. The chain combines TRBV12-3 or TRBV12-4 with TRBJ1-1, with TRBD1 as a possible D gene (6 bases). CDR3 length equals 13 residues. The CDR3 loop is CASGFSPGTEAFF. Here the CDR3 DNA reads TGTGCCAGCGGTTTCTCCCCGGGGACAGAAGCTTTCTTT.

This clonotype was seen more than once but under ten times. This chain connects TRBV7-9 to TRBJ1-5; TRBD1 agrees at 10 bases. The V segment lost 5 bases and the J segment 4 bases; nucleotides outside the gene matches: 2. The V gene's germline CDR1 is SEHNR and CDR2 FQNEAQ (reference sequence). The CDR3 has 14 residues. The DNA of the CDR3 is TGTGCCAGCAGCGGGACAGGGGCGAATCAGCCCCAGCATTTT. Translated, it gives CASSGTGANQPQHF.

A few counts support this clonotype. The V and J genes are TRBV6-2 or TRBV6-3 and TRBJ2-1; 10 bases are a match to TRBD2. V trimming: 0 bases; J trimming: 6 bases; junction bases outside the gene matches: 8. Germline CDR1 reads MNHEY; CDR2 reads SVGEGT. The CDR3 has 17 residues. The CDR3 DNA follows: TGTGCCAGCAGTTACTCGATTCGCAGCGGGGGGGGCAATGAGCAGTTCTTC. Translating gives CASSYSIRSGGGNEQFF.

The chain links TRBV7-2 to TRBJ2-7; 9 bases are a match to TRBD1. V lost 5 bases and J lost 6; bases outside the gene matches: 11. Germline V gene data show CDR1 as SGHTA and CDR2 as FQGNSA. The CDR3 covers 15 residues. The CDR3 sequence: CASSKLRGTGTEQYF. The CDR3 DNA reads as TGTGCCAGCAGCAAACTACGTGGGACAGGGACCGAGCAGTACTTC. Using reference TRBV7-2 and TRBJ2-7 for the parts outside the CDR3, the full variable domain is GAGVSQSPSNKVTEKGKDVELRCDPISGHTALYWYRQSLGQGLEFLIYFQGNSAPDKSGLPSDRFSAERTGGSVSTLTIQRTQQEDSAVYLCASSKLRGTGTEQYFGPGTRLTVT.

The chain joins TRBV4-3 to TRBJ2-1, with D tentatively TRBD2 (5 bases). The CDR3 is 17 residues long. Trimming removed 0 bases from V and 1 base from J, with 13 bases in between. CDR1 is LGHNA and CDR2 is YSLEER in the germline V gene. DNA for the CDR3: TGCGCCAGCAGCCAAGATTTTGGGCAGCGGTCCTACAATGAGCAGTTCTTC. It specifies CASSQDFGQRSYNEQFF.

Ten or more counts support this clonotype. V gene TRBV5-1 combines with J gene TRBJ1-1; perhaps TRBD1 as D (5 bases). Germline-derived CDR1 and CDR2 are SGHRS and YFSETQ. Trimming took 4 bases from V and 0 from J, leaving 10 bases between them. The CDR3 consists of 14 residues. CDR3 sequence reads: CASSKDSMNTEAFF. CDR3 DNA: TGCGCCAGCAGCAAAGACAGTATGAACACTGAAGCTTTCTTT.

This chain joins TRBV11-3 and TRBJ2-7; the match to TRBD2 covers 13 bases. The CDR3 runs 22 residues. Germline V gene data show CDR1 as SGHNT and CDR2 as YENEEA. The V and J ends lost 1 base and 4 bases, in that order; junction bases with no gene match: 22. The CDR3 nucleotides are TGTGCCAGCAGCTTAGGCGAGGACGTCTGGACTAGCGGGGGCCAGGTTCAGTACGAGCAGTACTTC. The encoded protein is CASSLGEDVWTSGGQVQYEQYF.

The CDR3 spells CASSQDPGIYGYTF. The CDR3 bases are TGCGCCAGCAGCCAAGACCCGGGGATCTATGGCTACACCTTC. This sequence joins TRBV4-1 and TRBJ1-2; no clear D gene. This CDR3 comprises 14 residues. The V and J ends lost 0 bases and 4 bases respectively, with 9 bases between them. In germline, CDR1 is MGHRA, CDR2 YSYEKL.

This clonotype was counted many times. The chain carries TRBV4-1 and TRBJ2-1; the match to TRBD2 covers 8 bases. The CDR3 contains 13 residues. V was pared by 8 bases and J by 0 bases, with 0 bases of the junction left unmatched. Germline V CDR1 and CDR2: MGHRA, YSYEKL. CDR3 residues: CASRGGSYNEQFF. The DNA of the CDR3 is TGCGCCAGCCGGGGGGGCTCCTACAATGAGCAGTTCTTC.

Here the CDR3 reads CSVERAGAGETQYF. In nucleotides, the CDR3 is TGCAGCGTTGAGCGAGCGGGGGCGGGAGAGACCCAGTACTTC. The genes are TRBV29-1 and TRBJ2-5, with 8 bases aligning to TRBD2. Germline assignment: CDR1 SQVTM and CDR2 ANQGSEA. Trimming removed 3 bases from V and 4 bases from J; junction bases left unmatched: 7. CDR3 length: 14 amino acids.

There are a few counts of this clonotype. The chain has TRBV5-6 and TRBJ2-5; D gene uncertain. The CDR3 runs 14 residues. Germline CDR1 SGHDT, CDR2 YYEEEE. V lost 7 bases and J lost 1, with 14 bases in between. CDR3: CASVGQLLQETQYF. CDR3 nucleotide sequence: TGTGCCAGCGTTGGTCAACTTCTCCAAGAGACCCAGTACTTC.

The chain joins TRBV6-5 to TRBJ2-1; D remains ambiguous. Trimming took off 4 bases at V and 2 bases at J, with 12 bases between the two ends. This CDR3 has 15 amino acids. Germline loops: CDR1 MNHEY, CDR2 SVGAGI. The CDR3 coding sequence is TGTGCCAGCAGTTCCAGCTGGGTCCCCTACAATGAGCAGTTCTTC. This sequence encodes CASSSSWVPYNEQFF.

This clonotype was picked up a small number of times. V is TRBV6-2 or TRBV6-3 and J is TRBJ2-5; 11 bases agree with TRBD2. Germline values: CDR1 MNHEY, CDR2 SVGEGT. The CDR3 runs to 15 residues. Unmatched junction bases numbered 9, after V lost 5 bases and J lost 7 bases. CDR3 loop: CASSMLAGGLGTQYF. CDR3 bases: TGTGCCAGCAGTATGCTAGCGGGGGGCCTAGGGACCCAGTACTTC.